A single sample is the source of the 21 T cell receptor beta chains below, sequenced in a study of PD-1 blockade in classical Hodgkin lymphoma. Repertoires were generated with immunoSEQ multiplex PCR, while TCRdb's copy carries only in-frame clones and drops some. The data hold 20,000 to 25,000 clones, with 70% to 85% observed a single time. Time point here: cycle 4 day 1 (C4D1), after 5 to 7 weeks of nivolumab. Each patient's relapse followed autologous stem cell transplantation, and brentuximab vedotin exposure varied. The material was peripheral blood mononuclear cells (PBMCs), obtained before the fourth cycle of nivolumab. These receptors all come from a human donor with classical Hodgkin lymphoma.

This clone was counted between two and nine times. The chain couples TRBV5-5 to TRBJ2-1; the D is unclear. CDR1 is SGHKS, CDR2 YYEKEE, per germline (reference sequence). The length of the CDR3 is 11 residues. V was clipped by 1 base and J by 4 bases, with 0 bases between them. CDR3: CASSLYNEQFF. DNA for the CDR3: TGTGCCAGCAGCTTGTACAATGAGCAGTTCTTC.

This chain joins TRBV7-6 and TRBJ1-6, with a weak D call TRBD1 (6 bases). Germline V gene sequence: CDR1 SGHVS, CDR2 FNYEAQ. Trimming stripped 1 base from V and 9 bases from J, with 13 bases between. This CDR3 spans 15 amino acids. CDR3 sequence (DNA): TGTGCCAGCAGCTTAGGACAGGACCTCGGTTCACCCCTCCACTTT. Its translation: CASSLGQDLGSPLHF.

This clone has just a few counts. This chain uses TRBV2 with TRBJ1-2; 7 bases are shared with TRBD1. Germline V CDR1 and CDR2: SNHLY, FYNNEI. This CDR3 has 14 amino acids. The J segment lost 2 bases and the V segment lost 6 bases, leaving 6 bases of the junction unmatched. CDR3 sequence reads: CASSPGQQNYGYTF. CDR3 nucleotides: TGTGCCAGCAGCCCGGGACAGCAGAACTATGGCTACACCTTC.

This chain connects TRBV2 to TRBJ2-1; TRBD2 agrees at 12 bases. V lost 5 bases and J lost 5; bases outside the gene matches: 7. The CDR3 totals 16 residues. Germline V gene data show CDR1 as SNHLY and CDR2 as FYNNEI. Written as DNA, the CDR3 is TGTGCCAGCAGTCCCACTAGCGGGGGGTTAAACAATGAGCAGTTCTTC. It codes for CASSPTSGGLNNEQFF.

The gene calls are TRBV7-2 and TRBJ2-1, with 12 bases lining up with TRBD2. Germline lookup yields CDR1 SGHTA and CDR2 FQGNSA. The CDR3 is made up of 14 amino acids. Trimming took 8 bases from V and 6 from J; bases not matched to a gene: 5. This CDR3 reads CASQTSGSINEQFF. The CDR3 DNA reads as TGTGCCAGCCAGACTAGCGGGAGTATCAATGAGCAGTTCTTC.

The chain uses TRBV2 and TRBJ2-1; D is possibly TRBD2 (5 bases). V dropped 3 bases and J dropped 6 bases, with 12 bases sitting between them. The germline V gene encodes CDR1 SNHLY and CDR2 FYNNEI. CDR3 length: 14 amino acids. The CDR3 here is CASSDGVFSNEQFF. CDR3 sequence (DNA): TGTGCCAGCAGTGACGGGGTTTTCTCCAATGAGCAGTTCTTC. Using reference TRBV2 and TRBJ2-1 for the parts outside the CDR3, the full variable domain is EPEVTQTPSHQVTQMGQEVILRCVPISNHLYFYWYRQILGQKVEFLVSFYNNEISEKSEIFDDQFSVERPDGSNFTLKIRSTKLEDSAMYFCASSDGVFSNEQFFGPGTRLTVL.

The rearrangement joins TRBV6-6 to TRBJ2-2; D unclear. V was shortened by 0 bases and J by 1 base, with 3 bases between the two germline ends. The CDR3 has 14 amino acids. Germline V gene lookup returns CDR1 MNHNY and CDR2 SVGAGI (reference sequence). The CDR3 DNA is TGTGCCAGCAGTTACTCACAGAACACCGGGGAGCTGTTTTTT. It yields the protein CASSYSQNTGELFF.

The CDR3 DNA sequence: TGTGCCAGCAGCCTTCAAGAGAGGGCTTTCTTT. This codes for CASSLQERAFF. J is TRBJ1-1 and V is TRBV11-2; D gene uncertain. This CDR3 region has 11 residues. From germline, CDR1 is SGHAT and CDR2 FQNNGV. The V end lost 5 bases, the J end lost 11 bases, and 12 bases lay between the germline ends.

V gene TRBV11-3 combines with J gene TRBJ2-3; a weak D match, TRBD1 (7 bases). The V and J ends lost 4 bases and 5 bases respectively, with 13 bases between them. In germline, CDR1 is SGHNT, CDR2 YENEEA. CDR3 length: 14 amino acids. The CDR3 nucleotides are TGTGCCAGCAGCTCCCAGGGGGGTATAGATACGCAGTATTTT. Translating it yields CASSSQGGIDTQYF.

The rearrangement uses TRBV11-2 and TRBJ2-2; tentatively, D is TRBD2 (6 bases). Germline CDR1 reads SGHAT; CDR2 reads FQNNGV. Between the trimmed V and J ends, which lost 5 bases and 9 bases, there was a span of 28 bases. CDR3 size: 18 residues. CDR3: CASSRTMSGSGEIRELFF. Here the CDR3 DNA reads TGTGCCAGCAGCCGAACCATGAGCGGGTCTGGGGAAATCCGGGAGCTGTTTTTT.

This chain connects TRBV2 to TRBJ2-7, with 8 bases fitting TRBD1. The germline V gene encodes CDR1 SNHLY and CDR2 FYNNEI. V lost 9 bases to trimming and J lost 1 base; unmatched junction nucleotides: 2. The CDR3 length is 12 residues. The CDR3 reads CARGQASYEQYF. The DNA of the CDR3 is TGTGCCAGGGGACAGGCGTCCTACGAGCAGTACTTC.

The chain couples TRBV14 to TRBJ2-3; D gene ambiguous. The CDR3 contains 11 residues. The germline V and J ends were trimmed by 3 bases and 6 bases, with 4 bases remaining between them. The germline V gene encodes CDR1 SGHDN and CDR2 FVKESK. The CDR3 protein is CASSHSDTQYF. In DNA form, the CDR3 reads TGTGCCAGCAGCCACTCGGATACGCAGTATTTT.

The chain combines TRBV7-6 with TRBJ1-3; D not resolved. Germline V gives CDR1 SGHVS, CDR2 FNYEAQ. This CDR3 spans 17 amino acids. The V end lost 0 bases, the J end lost 4 bases, and 16 bases lay between the germline ends. As DNA, the CDR3 is TGTGCCAGCAGCTTAGCCTCAGGCAAGGAGGTCGGAAACACCATATATTTT. Translated: CASSLASGKEVGNTIYF.

This clone showed up just a few times. The genes are TRBV2 and TRBJ1-5; D perhaps matches TRBD1 (5 bases). V was trimmed by 7 bases and J by 6 bases, leaving 16 bases between them. The CDR3 totals 14 residues. The germline CDR1 and CDR2 sequences are SNHLY and FYNNEI. The CDR3 reads CASTHGGQIQPQHF. DNA for the CDR3: TGTGCCAGCACCCACGGGGGTCAAATTCAGCCCCAGCATTTT.

This rearrangement joins TRBV11-2 to TRBJ1-2; D is uncertain. Per the germline V gene, CDR1 is SGHAT and CDR2 is FQNNGV. CDR3 length equals 15 residues. With 0 bases removed from V and 3 bases from J, the gap between germline ends came to 11 bases. The CDR3 loop reads CASSLDGWSDYGYTF. The CDR3 coding sequence is TGTGCCAGCAGCTTAGATGGGTGGTCAGACTATGGCTACACCTTC.

The chain recombines TRBV2 with TRBJ2-2; TRBD2 aligns across 10 bases. The CDR3 consists of 14 residues. Unmatched junction bases numbered 2, after V lost 9 bases and J lost 1 base. Germline assignment: CDR1 SNHLY and CDR2 FYNNEI. The chain's CDR3 is CASGLAENTGELFF. Written as DNA, the CDR3 is TGTGCCAGTGGACTAGCGGAGAACACCGGGGAGCTGTTTTTT.

Sample share makes this clone medium-sized. This chain connects TRBV27 to TRBJ1-1; TRBD1 might be the D (5 bases). Deletions cut 10 bases from V and 0 bases from J, with 15 bases between. The CDR3 covers 14 residues. Germline-derived CDR1 and CDR2 are MNHEY and SMNVEV (reference sequence). The chain's CDR3 is CATRRGGMNTEAFF. DNA of the CDR3: TGTGCCACCCGAAGGGGCGGTATGAACACTGAAGCTTTCTTT.

The genes are TRBV7-9 and TRBJ1-1; D gene ambiguous. The CDR3 totals 10 residues. The germline gives CDR1 SEHNR, CDR2 FQNEAQ (reference sequence). Trimming took off 4 bases at V and 8 bases at J, with 5 bases between the two ends. The CDR3, as DNA: TGTGCCAGCAGCTACCAGGAAGCTTTCTTT. Amino acids: CASSYQEAFF.

The J gene is TRBJ2-7, the V gene TRBV2, with D uncertain. The CDR3 sequence is 13 residues long. With 6 bases removed from V and 3 bases from J, the gap between germline ends came to 12 bases. Germline V gene lookup returns CDR1 SNHLY and CDR2 FYNNEI. CDR3 amino acids: CASSQVRGYEQYF. DNA for the CDR3: TGTGCCAGCAGCCAGGTCCGAGGCTACGAGCAGTACTTC.

This sequence joins TRBV7-9 and TRBJ2-3; D not resolved. The germline V and J ends were trimmed by 5 bases and 2 bases, with 2 bases remaining between them. Germline V gives CDR1 SEHNR, CDR2 FQNEAQ (reference sequence). The CDR3 is made up of 11 amino acids. Here the CDR3 DNA reads TGTGCCAGCAGCGACACAGATACGCAGTATTTT. Protein sequence: CASSDTDTQYF. Drawing the rest from reference TRBV7-9 and TRBJ2-3, the complete variable domain is DTGVSQNPRHKITKRGQNVTFRCDPISEHNRLYWYRQTLGQGPEFLTYFQNEAQLEKSRLLSDRFSAERPKGSFSTLEIQRTEQGDSAMYLCASSDTDTQYFGPGTRLTVL.

The chain is built from TRBV5-1 and TRBJ1-6; 11 bases fit TRBD1. Germline CDR1 reads SGHRS; CDR2 reads YFSETQ. Germline trimming cut 4 bases from V and 8 bases from J; bases unmatched to any gene: 8. The CDR3 contains 16 residues. DNA of the CDR3: TGCGCCAGCAGCGCGGCGGGGACAGGGGGAGATTCACCCCTCCACTTT. This encodes CASSAAGTGGDSPLHF.